This T cell receptor (beta chain) emerged from a study of blood T cell repertoires in COVID-19. Study details: Italy, Spain and the United States were the sources of the convalescent and acute COVID-19 samples. In each case, the material was cDNA or gDNA derived from T cells, B-cell-depleted T cells, or PBMCs.

Original processing notes: Amplifying reference gene primers gave estimates of nucleated cell counts. Data came from immunoSEQ multiplex PCR; TCRdb stores just in-frame clones and leaves some out. Clonal size and the V and J genes are those of that table, whereas D and trimming came from the DNA. The sample lists approximately 140,000 clones, about 90% occurring once. CDR3 length: 16 residues. In germline, CDR1 is SGHVS, CDR2 FQNEAQ. V was clipped by 2 bases and J by 3 bases, with 17 bases between them. The sequenced material came from peripheral blood. This receptor was taken from a man between 60 and 75 years old with active or convalescent COVID-19. The chain joins TRBV7-8 to TRBJ2-7; tentative D call: TRBD1 (6 bases). The CDR3 sequence is CASSLKGQGKGYEQYF. The CDR3 nucleotides are TGTGCCAGCAGCTTAAAGGGGCAGGGGAAGGGCTACGAGCAGTACTTC. The whole variable domain, remainder taken from reference TRBV7-8 and TRBJ2-7, is GAGVSQSPRYKVAKRGQDVALRCDPISGHVSLFWYQQALGQGPEFLTYFQNEAQLDKSGLPSDRFFAERPEGSVSTLKIQRTQQEDSAVYLCASSLKGQGKGYEQYFGPGTRLTVT.